Presented here are 24 T cell receptor beta chains from one specimen sequenced in a study of CD8+CD57+ T cells in acquired aplastic anemia. TCR beta VDJ combinations and CDR3 sequences were profiled from genomic DNA. TCRdb re-derived calls from the reads in MiXCR, one entry per CDR3 protein. The data contain fewer than 250,000 distinct CDR3 sequences, about half of them singletons. The source material was sorted CD4+, CD8+, or CD8+CD57+ T cells (not recorded which) from PBMCs. These receptors came from a human donor in good health, serving as a control.

This clonotype was counted many times. The V call is TRBV29-1, the J call TRBJ1-2; no definite D call. V lost 0 bases and J lost 8, with 13 bases in between. The CDR3 is made up of 13 amino acids. CDR1 is SQVTM, CDR2 ANQGSEA, per germline. CDR3 residues: CSVEDRGRRGYTF. The CDR3 bases are TGCAGCGTTGAAGATCGCGGCAGACGAGGCTACACCTTC.

This clonotype was seen many times. The CDR3 bases are TGCAGTGCTAGAGATCGTGAGCGGGGGATGAACAATGAGCAGTTCTTC. Its translation is CSARDRERGMNNEQFF. This chain joins TRBV20-1 and TRBJ2-1, with 8 bases identical to TRBD2. Germline CDR1 DFQATT, CDR2 SNEGSKA (reference sequence). Germline trimming cut 0 bases from V and 5 bases from J; bases unmatched to any gene: 9. The CDR3 runs 16 residues.

The rearrangement links TRBV5-8 to TRBJ2-3; 9 bases are a match to TRBD2. CDR1 and CDR2 from the germline V gene are SGHTS and YDEGEE. The V gene end was trimmed by 2 bases and the J gene end by 0 bases; junction bases not matched to a gene: 4. This CDR3 has 16 amino acids. The CDR3 here is CASSLGTSGSTDTQYF. CDR3 DNA: TGTGCCAGCAGCTTAGGCACTAGCGGGAGCACAGATACGCAGTATTTT.

This clonotype was seen a handful of times. V usage is TRBV10-2 and J usage is TRBJ1-2; D remains ambiguous. Trimming cost V 7 bases and J 2 bases, with 8 bases left between them. CDR1 is WSHSY and CDR2 is SAAADI in the germline V gene. The length of the CDR3 is 12 residues. The CDR3 bases are TGCGCCAGCAACGCCGGGAACTATGGCTACACCTTC. Amino acid sequence: CASNAGNYGYTF.

Ten or more counts support this clonotype. The rearrangement joins TRBV5-5 to TRBJ2-5, with D hard to call. The CDR3 contains 16 residues. The germline V and J ends were trimmed by 5 bases and 3 bases, with 20 bases remaining between them. Germline V gene sequence: CDR1 SGHKS, CDR2 YYEKEE (reference sequence). The CDR3 sequence: CASRKQEWAGKETQYF. CDR3 sequence (DNA): TGTGCCAGCAGAAAGCAGGAATGGGCAGGCAAAGAGACCCAGTACTTC.

In its sample, this clonotype was seen a few times. The chain is built from TRBV20-1 and TRBJ1-5, with 7 bases fitting TRBD1. V dropped 3 bases and J dropped 3; count of bases not matched to a gene: 2. The CDR3 totals 13 residues. Germline assignment: CDR1 DFQATT and CDR2 SNEGSKA (reference sequence). The CDR3: CSARTGFNQPQHF. In nucleotides, the CDR3 is TGCAGTGCTAGGACAGGGTTCAATCAGCCCCAGCATTTT.

The chain recombines TRBV20-1 with TRBJ2-2; TRBD1 aligns across 8 bases. Per germline, CDR1 DFQATT and CDR2 SNEGSKA (reference sequence). This CDR3 spans 16 amino acids. Trimming at V came to 0 bases and at J to 1 base, leaving 4 bases not matched to a gene. The CDR3 loop is CSARDQGTGNTGELFF. The CDR3 nucleotides are TGCAGTGCTAGAGATCAAGGGACAGGGAACACCGGGGAGCTGTTTTTT.

This chain uses TRBV19 with TRBJ2-7; 9 bases agree with TRBD1. CDR1 LNHDA and CDR2 SQIVND come from the germline V gene (reference sequence). The CDR3 loop spans 13 amino acids. The CDR3 protein is CARVRTGAYEQYF. For the CDR3, the DNA is TGTGCTAGAGTTCGGACAGGGGCCTACGAGCAGTACTTC.

This chain links TRBV4-3 with TRBJ2-7; 7 nucleotides match TRBD2. With 0 bases clipped from V and 2 bases from J, the junction kept 4 bases outside the gene matches. The CDR3 is 15 residues long. Germline V gene sequence: CDR1 LGHNA, CDR2 YSLEER. CDR3 bases: TGCGCCAGCAGCCAAGATACTAGCGAGGCCTACGAGCAGTACTTC. Encoded protein: CASSQDTSEAYEQYF.

The V and J genes are TRBV4-2 and TRBJ2-3; 14 nucleotides line up with TRBD2. J gave up 3 bases and V 1 base, and 6 bases lay outside the gene matches. Germline V lookup: CDR1 LGHNA, CDR2 YNFKEQ. The CDR3 extends over 18 amino acids. The CDR3 protein is CASSQGLAGGPGTDTQYF. As DNA, the CDR3 is TGTGCCAGCAGCCAAGGACTAGCGGGGGGGCCGGGGACAGATACGCAGTATTTT.

This clonotype was counted ten times or more. The rearrangement links TRBV6-6 to TRBJ1-1; the D gene is possibly TRBD1 (5 bases). Germline V lookup: CDR1 MNHNY, CDR2 SVGAGI (reference sequence). The CDR3 consists of 14 residues. The V and J ends lost 5 bases and 0 bases respectively, with 10 bases between them. For the CDR3, the DNA is TGTGCCAGCAGTCAGGACACCATGAACACTGAAGCTTTCTTT. Its translation is CASSQDTMNTEAFF.

As to this clonotype: Because the CDR3 is missing its conserved closing phenylalanine or tryptophan, this is likely a read error. The chain joins TRBV7-6 to TRBJ1-5, with 8 bases matching TRBD1. CDR3 length equals 18 residues. Germline V gene lookup returns CDR1 SGHVS and CDR2 FNYEAQ. In nucleotides, the CDR3 is TGTGCCAGCAGCTTATTTGAGGGGCGACAGGGGACAAATCAGGCCCAGCATCTT. Its protein is CASSLFEGRQGTNQAQHL.

The chain couples TRBV20-1 to TRBJ1-2; D gene unclear. CDR3 length equals 12 residues. The V end was cut by 6 bases, the J end by 2 bases, with 10 bases between. Germline assignment: CDR1 DFQATT and CDR2 SNEGSKA (reference sequence). The CDR3 DNA reads as TGCAGTGCCCAGCAGCGAAACTATGGCTACACCTTC. This gives the protein CSAQQRNYGYTF.

The V and J genes are TRBV29-1 and TRBJ2-7; the D is unclear. Germline CDR1 reads SQVTM; CDR2 reads ANQGSEA. This CDR3 spans 11 amino acids. V was cut by 7 bases and J by 3 bases, with 10 bases left in between. The CDR3: CSAREDYEQYF. The DNA for the CDR3 is TGCAGCGCTCGCGAGGACTACGAGCAGTACTTC.

This clonotype was counted ten times or more. The chain combines TRBV20-1 with TRBJ2-7; 9 nucleotides align to TRBD2. The CDR3 loop spans 15 amino acids. Germline CDR1 reads DFQATT; CDR2 reads SNEGSKA (reference sequence). Trimming took 4 bases from V and 2 from J; bases not matched to a gene: 9. The CDR3 reads CSAKPLLAGTYEQYF. The CDR3 region has the DNA TGCAGTGCTAAGCCCCTTCTAGCGGGAACCTACGAGCAGTACTTC.

The table lists this clonotype with a count of one. This chain connects TRBV2 to TRBJ2-7; D remains unclear. Trimming left V 4 bases short and J 6 bases short, with 13 bases between. CDR3 length: 13 residues. CDR1 SNHLY and CDR2 FYNNEI come from the germline V gene. CDR3 nucleotide sequence: TGTGCCAGCAGTGCGGGCTCCCGGGCCGAGCAGTACGTC. Translated, it gives CASSAGSRAEQYV.

This clonotype came up many times. V and J are TRBV25-1 and TRBJ2-2, with 11 bases lining up with TRBD1. Germline lookup yields CDR1 MGHDK and CDR2 SYGVNS. The ends lost 1 base at V and 2 bases at J; junction bases unmatched: 9. The CDR3 sequence is 19 residues long. The DNA for the CDR3 is TGTGCCAGCAGTGAATGGGGTGGACAGGGGGCAGGAAACACCGGGGAGCTGTTTTTT. The encoded protein is CASSEWGGQGAGNTGELFF.

This clonotype was counted ten times or more. DNA for the CDR3: TGTGCCAGCAGTTCCGTATCCGAGCAGTACTTC. This encodes CASSSVSEQYF. The chain links TRBV27 to TRBJ2-7; D not resolved. V dropped 4 bases and J dropped 6 bases, with 7 bases sitting between them. The germline CDR1 and CDR2 sequences are MNHEY and SMNVEV (reference sequence). This CDR3 is 11 amino acids long.

This clonotype was counted many times. The V call is TRBV7-9, the J call TRBJ1-4; D is perhaps TRBD1 (6 bases). CDR1 is SEHNR and CDR2 is FQNEAQ in the germline V gene (reference sequence). The V and J ends lost 5 bases and 3 bases respectively, with 16 bases between them. CDR3 length: 16 residues. The CDR3 region is CASSLGGLGANEKLFF. CDR3 nucleotides: TGTGCCAGCAGCCTTGGGGGCTTGGGAGCTAATGAAAAACTGTTTTTT.

The chain has TRBV28 and TRBJ2-1, with D possibly being TRBD1 (6 bases). Germline CDR1 reads MDHEN; CDR2 reads SYDVKM. The V and J ends lost 6 bases and 5 bases respectively, with 20 bases between them. The CDR3 consists of 16 residues. DNA for the CDR3: TGTGCCAGCAGCCCCCGGACAGCCCTGTTGCACAATGAGCAGTTCTTC. This translates into CASSPRTALLHNEQFF.

This clonotype was recorded many times. Possible read error: a much larger clone is one base away. The chain employs TRBV7-2 and TRBJ1-2; D unclear. The V gene lost 4 bases and the J gene lost 7 bases, with 10 bases spanning the gap. The V gene's germline CDR1 is SGHTA and CDR2 FQGNSA. The CDR3 has 12 residues. CDR3 in amino acids: CASSSSVSGYTF. The DNA for the CDR3 is TGTGCCAGCAGCTCTTCGGTGAGTGGCTACACCTTC.

Many counts were recorded for this clonotype. The chain joins TRBV20-1 to TRBJ1-2; D is unresolved. The germline CDR1 and CDR2 sequences are DFQATT and SNEGSKA (reference sequence). The CDR3 has 13 residues. The V gene lost 5 bases and the J gene lost 4 bases, with 14 bases spanning the gap. CDR3 sequence reads: CSASPDQLYGYTF. CDR3 sequence (DNA): TGCAGTGCTTCCCCGGACCAGCTCTATGGCTACACCTTC.

The genes are TRBV3-1 and TRBJ1-5; perhaps TRBD1 as D (5 bases). Per germline, CDR1 LGHDT and CDR2 YNNKEL (reference sequence). Between the trimmed V and J ends, which lost 4 bases and 6 bases, there was a span of 13 bases. The length of the CDR3 is 14 residues. CDR3 region: CASSPMEGSQPQHF. CDR3 nucleotides: TGTGCCAGCAGCCCTATGGAGGGGAGTCAGCCCCAGCATTTT.

Only one count was recorded for this clonotype. This rearrangement joins TRBV7-2 to TRBJ1-1; D might be TRBD1 (5 bases). V gave up 2 bases and J gave up 1 base, with 14 bases separating them. Germline CDR1 SGHTA, CDR2 FQGNSA. The CDR3 contains 16 residues. The CDR3 loop reads CASSLYLGRGNTEAFF. DNA for the CDR3: TGTGCCAGCAGCTTATATCTGGGGCGGGGGAACACTGAAGCTTTCTTT.